The clone carrying this T cell receptor beta chain was counted between two and nine times. The data were taken from a study of T cells in Graves' hyperthyroidism and ophthalmopathy. TCR beta CDR3 regions were amplified from RNA transcripts. HTBI primers were used for first-round RT-PCR of the TCR CDR3. A single record per CDR3 protein comes from TCRdb applying MiXCR to the multiplex PCR reads. The table has a few hundred thousand distinct CDR3 sequences, about half seen once; the top ten hold about 8.2%. The CDR3 loop spans 13 amino acids. Trimming left V 8 bases short and J 5 bases short, with 15 bases between.

The sequence came from a woman between 18 and 29 years old with Graves' hyperthyroidism. The V and J genes are TRBV12-3 or TRBV12-4 and TRBJ1-1, with D maybe TRBD1 (5 bases). The sequencing input was peripheral blood or thyroid tissue (not recorded which). CDR3 loop: CASGRGGWTEAFF. CDR3 sequence (DNA): TGTGCCAGCGGCCGGGGCGGGTGGACTGAAGCTTTCTTT.